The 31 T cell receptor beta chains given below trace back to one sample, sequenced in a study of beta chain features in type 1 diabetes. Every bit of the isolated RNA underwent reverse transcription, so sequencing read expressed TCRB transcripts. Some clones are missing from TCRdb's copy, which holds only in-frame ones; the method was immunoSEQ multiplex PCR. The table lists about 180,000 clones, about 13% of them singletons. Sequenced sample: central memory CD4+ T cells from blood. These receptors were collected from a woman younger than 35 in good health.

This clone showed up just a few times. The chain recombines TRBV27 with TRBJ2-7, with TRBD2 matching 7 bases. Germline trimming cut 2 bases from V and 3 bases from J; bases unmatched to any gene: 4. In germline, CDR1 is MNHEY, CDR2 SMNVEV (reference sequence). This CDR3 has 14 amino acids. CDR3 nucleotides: TGTGCCAGCAGTTTAAGGGCTAGCGGCTACGAGCAGTACTTC. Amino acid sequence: CASSLRASGYEQYF.

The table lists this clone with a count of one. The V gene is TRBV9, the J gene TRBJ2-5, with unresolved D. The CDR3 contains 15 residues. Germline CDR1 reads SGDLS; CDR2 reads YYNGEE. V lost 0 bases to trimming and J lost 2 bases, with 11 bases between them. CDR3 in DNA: TGTGCCAGCAGCGTAGCCCTCGTTCTACAAGAGACCCAGTACTTC. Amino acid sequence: CASSVALVLQETQYF.

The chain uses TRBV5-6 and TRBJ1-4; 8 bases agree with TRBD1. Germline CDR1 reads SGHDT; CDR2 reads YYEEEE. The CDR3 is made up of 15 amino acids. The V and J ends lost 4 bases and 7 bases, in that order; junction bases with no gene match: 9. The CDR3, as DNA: TGTGCCAGCAGCAAACGGACAGGGCAAGGTGAAAAACTGTTTTTT. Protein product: CASSKRTGQGEKLFF.

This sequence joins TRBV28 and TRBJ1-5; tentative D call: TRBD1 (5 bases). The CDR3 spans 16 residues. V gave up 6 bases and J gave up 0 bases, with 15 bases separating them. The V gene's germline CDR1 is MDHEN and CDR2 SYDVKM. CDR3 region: CASRRARQNSNQPQHF. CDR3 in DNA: TGTGCCAGCAGGCGCGCACGACAGAATAGCAATCAGCCCCAGCATTTT.

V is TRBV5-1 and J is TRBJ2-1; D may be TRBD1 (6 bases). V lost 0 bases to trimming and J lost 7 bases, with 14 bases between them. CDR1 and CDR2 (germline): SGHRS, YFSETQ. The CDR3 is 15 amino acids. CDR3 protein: CASSLGQGTENEQFF. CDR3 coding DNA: TGCGCCAGCAGCTTGGGGCAGGGGACCGAAAATGAGCAGTTCTTC.

The CDR3, as DNA: TGTGCCAGCAGCCGTCAGGGGGTGAGCACAGATACGCAGTATTTT. Translation gives CASSRQGVSTDTQYF. The rearrangement links TRBV9 to TRBJ2-3; 7 bases are shared with TRBD1. This CDR3 region has 15 residues. Germline loops: CDR1 SGDLS, CDR2 YYNGEE. Trimming took 4 bases from V and 0 from J; bases not matched to a gene: 5. Drawing the rest from reference TRBV9 and TRBJ2-3, the complete variable domain is DSGVTQTPKHLITATGQRVTLRCSPRSGDLSVYWYQQSLDQGLQFLIQYYNGEERAKGNILERFSAQQFPDLHSELNLSSLELGDSALYFCASSRQGVSTDTQYFGPGTRLTVL.

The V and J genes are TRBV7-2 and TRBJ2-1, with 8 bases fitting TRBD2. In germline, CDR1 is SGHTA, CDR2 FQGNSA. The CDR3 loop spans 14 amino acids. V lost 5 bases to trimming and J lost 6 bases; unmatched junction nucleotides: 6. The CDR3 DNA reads TGTGCCAGCAGCAACAACCGGGGGGGCAATGAGCAGTTCTTC. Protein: CASSNNRGGNEQFF.

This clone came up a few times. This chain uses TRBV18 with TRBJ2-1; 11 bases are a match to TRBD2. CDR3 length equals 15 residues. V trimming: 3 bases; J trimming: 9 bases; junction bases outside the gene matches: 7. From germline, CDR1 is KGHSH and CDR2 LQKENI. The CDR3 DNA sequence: TGTGCCAGCTCACCGAGCGTCCTAGCGGGAGGTGAGCAGTTCTTC. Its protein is CASSPSVLAGGEQFF. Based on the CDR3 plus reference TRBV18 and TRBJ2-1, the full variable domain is NAGVMQNPRHLVRRRGQEARLRCSPMKGHSHVYWYRQLPEEGLKFMVYLQKENIIDESGMPKERFSAEFPKEGPSILRIQQVVRGDSAAYFCASSPSVLAGGEQFFGPGTRLTVL.

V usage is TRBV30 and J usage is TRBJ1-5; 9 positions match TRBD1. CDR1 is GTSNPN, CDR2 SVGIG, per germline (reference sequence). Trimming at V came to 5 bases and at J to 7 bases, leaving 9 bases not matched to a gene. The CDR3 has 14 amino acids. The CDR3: CAWQDGTGKQPQHF. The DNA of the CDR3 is TGTGCCTGGCAAGACGGGACAGGGAAGCAGCCCCAGCATTTT. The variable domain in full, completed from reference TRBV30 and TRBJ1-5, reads SQTIHQWPATLVQPVGSPLSLECTVEGTSNPNLYWYRQAAGRGLQLLFYSVGIGQISSEVPQNLSASRPQDRQFILSSKKLLLSDSGFYLCAWQDGTGKQPQHFGDGTRLSIL.

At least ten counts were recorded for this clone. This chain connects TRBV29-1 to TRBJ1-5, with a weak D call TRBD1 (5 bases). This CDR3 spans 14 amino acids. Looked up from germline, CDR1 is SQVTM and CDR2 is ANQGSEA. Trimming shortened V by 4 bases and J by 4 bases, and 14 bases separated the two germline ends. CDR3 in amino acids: CSVGASDSNQPQHF. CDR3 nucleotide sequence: TGCAGCGTTGGGGCCTCCGACAGTAATCAGCCCCAGCATTTT.

The chain's CDR3 is CAWSFYPENTEAFF. CDR3 DNA: TGTGCCTGGAGCTTTTACCCAGAGAACACTGAAGCTTTCTTT. This chain joins TRBV30 and TRBJ1-1; D is undetermined. V dropped 3 bases and J dropped 1 base, with 12 bases sitting between them. The length of the CDR3 is 14 residues. Germline CDR1 GTSNPN, CDR2 SVGIG (reference sequence). Combining the CDR3 with reference TRBV30 and TRBJ1-1 gives the whole variable domain SQTIHQWPATLVQPVGSPLSLECTVEGTSNPNLYWYRQAAGRGLQLLFYSVGIGQISSEVPQNLSASRPQDRQFILSSKKLLLSDSGFYLCAWSFYPENTEAFFGQGTRLTVV.

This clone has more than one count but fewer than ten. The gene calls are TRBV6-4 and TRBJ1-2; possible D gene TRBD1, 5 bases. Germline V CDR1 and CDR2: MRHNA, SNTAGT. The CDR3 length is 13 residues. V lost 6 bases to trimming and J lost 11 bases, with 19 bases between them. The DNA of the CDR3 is TGTGCCAGCAGCCCGACGGGGGAGAGGGAATACACCTTC. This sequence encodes CASSPTGEREYTF.

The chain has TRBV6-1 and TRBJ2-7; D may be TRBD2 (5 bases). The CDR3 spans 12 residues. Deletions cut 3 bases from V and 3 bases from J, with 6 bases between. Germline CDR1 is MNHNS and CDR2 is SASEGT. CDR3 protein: CASSDTSYEQYF. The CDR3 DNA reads TGTGCCAGCAGTGATACTAGCTACGAGCAGTACTTC.

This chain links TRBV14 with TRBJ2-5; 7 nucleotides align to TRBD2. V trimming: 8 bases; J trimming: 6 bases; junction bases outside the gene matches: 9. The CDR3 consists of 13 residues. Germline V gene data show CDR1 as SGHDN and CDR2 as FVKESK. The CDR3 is CASLLSGGKTQYF. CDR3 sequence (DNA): TGTGCCAGCCTCCTATCGGGAGGAAAGACCCAGTACTTC.

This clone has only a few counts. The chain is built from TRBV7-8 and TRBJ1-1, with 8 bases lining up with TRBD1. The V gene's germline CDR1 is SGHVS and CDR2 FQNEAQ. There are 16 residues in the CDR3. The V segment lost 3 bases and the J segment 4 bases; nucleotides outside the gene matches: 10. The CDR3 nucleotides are TGTGCCAGCAGCTTGAGTTGGACAGGGCTTGCCACTGAAGCTTTCTTT. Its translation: CASSLSWTGLATEAFF.

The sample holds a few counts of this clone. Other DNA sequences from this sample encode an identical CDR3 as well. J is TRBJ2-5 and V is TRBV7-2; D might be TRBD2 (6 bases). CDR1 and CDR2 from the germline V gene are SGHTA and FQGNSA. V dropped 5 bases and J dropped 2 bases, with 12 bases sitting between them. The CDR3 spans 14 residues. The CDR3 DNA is TGTGCCAGCAGCCCGGGACTTCGGCAAGAGACCCAGTACTTC. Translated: CASSPGLRQETQYF.

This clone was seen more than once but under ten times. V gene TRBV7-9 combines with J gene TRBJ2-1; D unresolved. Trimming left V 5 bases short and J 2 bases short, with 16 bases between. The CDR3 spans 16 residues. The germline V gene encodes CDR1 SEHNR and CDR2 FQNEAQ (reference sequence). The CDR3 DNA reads TGTGCCAGCAGCCCCATTGGCTTTCTAGCCTACAATGAGCAGTTCTTC. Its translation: CASSPIGFLAYNEQFF.

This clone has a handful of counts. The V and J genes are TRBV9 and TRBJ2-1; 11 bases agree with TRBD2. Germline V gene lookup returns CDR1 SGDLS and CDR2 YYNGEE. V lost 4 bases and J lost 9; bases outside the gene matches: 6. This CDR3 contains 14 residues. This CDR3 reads CASSPLAGGAEQFF. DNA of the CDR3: TGTGCCAGCAGCCCCCTAGCGGGAGGAGCTGAGCAGTTCTTC. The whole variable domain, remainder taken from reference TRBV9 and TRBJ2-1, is DSGVTQTPKHLITATGQRVTLRCSPRSGDLSVYWYQQSLDQGLQFLIQYYNGEERAKGNILERFSAQQFPDLHSELNLSSLELGDSALYFCASSPLAGGAEQFFGPGTRLTVL.

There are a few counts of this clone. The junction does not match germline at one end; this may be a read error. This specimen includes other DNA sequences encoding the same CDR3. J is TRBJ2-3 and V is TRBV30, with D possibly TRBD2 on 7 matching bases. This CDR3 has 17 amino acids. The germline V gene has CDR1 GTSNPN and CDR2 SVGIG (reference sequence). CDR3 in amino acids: CAGSGTPSRVSTDTQYF. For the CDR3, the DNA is TGTGCCGGGAGCGGGACACCATCCCGCGTATCCACAGATACGCAGTATTTT.

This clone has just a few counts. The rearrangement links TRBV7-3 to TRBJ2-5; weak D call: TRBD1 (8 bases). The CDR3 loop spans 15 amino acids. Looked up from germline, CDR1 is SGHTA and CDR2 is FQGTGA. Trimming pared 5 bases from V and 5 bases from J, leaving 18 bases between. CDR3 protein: CASSPRTGRVETQYF. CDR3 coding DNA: TGTGCCAGCAGCCCCAGGACAGGGAGGGTGGAGACCCAGTACTTC.

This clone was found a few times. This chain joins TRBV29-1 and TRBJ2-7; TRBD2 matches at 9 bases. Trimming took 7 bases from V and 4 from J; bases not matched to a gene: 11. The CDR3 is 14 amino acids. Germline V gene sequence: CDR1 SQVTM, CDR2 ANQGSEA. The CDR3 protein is CSAAGASGIYEQYF. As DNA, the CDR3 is TGCAGCGCCGCCGGGGCTAGCGGGATATACGAGCAGTACTTC.

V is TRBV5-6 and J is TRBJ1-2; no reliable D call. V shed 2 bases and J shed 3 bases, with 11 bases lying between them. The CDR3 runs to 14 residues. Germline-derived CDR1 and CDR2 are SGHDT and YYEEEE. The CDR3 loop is CASSFGGQDYGYTF. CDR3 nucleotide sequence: TGTGCCAGCAGCTTTGGAGGGCAGGACTATGGCTACACCTTC. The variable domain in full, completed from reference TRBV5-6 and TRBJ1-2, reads DAGVTQSPTHLIKTRGQQVTLRCSPKSGHDTVSWYQQALGQGPQFIFQYYEEEERQRGNFPDRFSGHQFPNYSSELNVNALLLGDSALYLCASSFGGQDYGYTFGSGTRLTVV.

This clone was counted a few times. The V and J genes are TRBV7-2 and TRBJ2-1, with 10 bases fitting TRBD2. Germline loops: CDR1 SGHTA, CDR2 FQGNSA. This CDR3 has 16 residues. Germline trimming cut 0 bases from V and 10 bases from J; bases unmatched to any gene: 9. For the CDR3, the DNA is TGTGCCAGCAGCTTAGCTCAGGGACTAGCGAGCAGGGAGCAGTTCTTC. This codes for CASSLAQGLASREQFF.

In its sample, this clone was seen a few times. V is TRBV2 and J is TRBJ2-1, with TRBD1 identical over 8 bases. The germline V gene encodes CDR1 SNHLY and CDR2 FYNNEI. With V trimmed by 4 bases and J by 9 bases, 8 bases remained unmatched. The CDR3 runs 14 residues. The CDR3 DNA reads TGTGCCAGCAGTGGCGGCAGGGGGCGGGTTGAGCAGTTCTTC. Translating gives CASSGGRGRVEQFF.

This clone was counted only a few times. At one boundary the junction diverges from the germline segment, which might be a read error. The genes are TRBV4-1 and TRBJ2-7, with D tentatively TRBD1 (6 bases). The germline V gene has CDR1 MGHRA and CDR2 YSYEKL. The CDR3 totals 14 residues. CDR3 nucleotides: TGCGCCAGCAGCCAAGTAAACAGGGAAGGTTCCTCCTTCTTC. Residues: CASSQVNREGSSFF.

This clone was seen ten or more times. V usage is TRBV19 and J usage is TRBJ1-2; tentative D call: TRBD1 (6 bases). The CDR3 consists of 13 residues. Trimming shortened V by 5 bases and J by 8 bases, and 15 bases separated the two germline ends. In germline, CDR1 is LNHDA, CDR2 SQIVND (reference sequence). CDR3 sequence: CASSSHRVKGYTF. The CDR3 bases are TGTGCCAGTAGTTCCCACAGGGTGAAAGGCTACACCTTC.

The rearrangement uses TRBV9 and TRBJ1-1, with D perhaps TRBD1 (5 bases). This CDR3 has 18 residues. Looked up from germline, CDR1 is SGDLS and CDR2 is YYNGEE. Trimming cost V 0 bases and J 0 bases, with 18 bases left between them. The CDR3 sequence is CASSVGVRAGNMNTEAFF. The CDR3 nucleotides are TGTGCCAGCAGCGTAGGGGTCAGGGCGGGGAACATGAACACTGAAGCTTTCTTT.

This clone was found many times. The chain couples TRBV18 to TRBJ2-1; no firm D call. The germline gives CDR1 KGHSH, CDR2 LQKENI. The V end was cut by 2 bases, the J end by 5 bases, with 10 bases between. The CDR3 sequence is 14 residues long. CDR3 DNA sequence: TGTGCCAGCTCACCATCTATGAAGAACAATGAGCAGTTCTTC. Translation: CASSPSMKNNEQFF. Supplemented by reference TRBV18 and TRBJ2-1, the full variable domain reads NAGVMQNPRHLVRRRGQEARLRCSPMKGHSHVYWYRQLPEEGLKFMVYLQKENIIDESGMPKERFSAEFPKEGPSILRIQQVVRGDSAAYFCASSPSMKNNEQFFGPGTRLTVL.

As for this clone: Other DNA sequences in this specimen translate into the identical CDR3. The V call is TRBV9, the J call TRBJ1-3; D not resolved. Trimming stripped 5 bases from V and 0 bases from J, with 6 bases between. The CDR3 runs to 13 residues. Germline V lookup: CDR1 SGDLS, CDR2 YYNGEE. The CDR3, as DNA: TGTGCCAGCAGGGCCAGCTCTGGAAACACCATATATTTT. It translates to CASRASSGNTIYF.

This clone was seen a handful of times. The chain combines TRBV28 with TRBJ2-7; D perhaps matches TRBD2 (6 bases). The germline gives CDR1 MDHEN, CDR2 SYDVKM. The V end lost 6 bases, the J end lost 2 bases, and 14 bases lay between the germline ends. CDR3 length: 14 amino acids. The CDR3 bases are TGTGCCAGCAGGGGTGTGGGGGGTACCTACGAGCAGTACTTC. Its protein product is CASRGVGGTYEQYF.

The CDR3 DNA reads TGTGCCAGCAGCGTGACAGGGAGGGAGACCCAGTACTTC. Translation gives CASSVTGRETQYF. V gene TRBV25-1 combines with J gene TRBJ2-5; D may be TRBD1 (7 bases). Germline V gene sequence: CDR1 MGHDK, CDR2 SYGVNS. The CDR3 loop spans 13 amino acids. The V end lost 6 bases, the J end lost 5 bases, and 13 bases lay between the germline ends.